This paragraph reports one TCR beta chain. Its antigen is not yet known. No base quality values were provided; no much bigger clone lies one nucleotide off. The CDR3 covers 18 residues, taking in both the cysteine and the phenylalanine. The entry retains the CDR3 DNA only, 54 bases that are in frame from base 1. Trimmed from V: 0 bases; trimmed from J: 2 bases; junction bases lacking a gene match: 8. CDR1 and CDR2 are drawn from the germline V gene: SGDLS, YYNGEE. This specimen comes from a study of cytomegalovirus exposure and HLA in healthy donors (dated 2017 in TCRdb). For the wider study: An earlier analysis of fewer than 750 of the donors reported approximately 260 Gb of sequence data and 117 million unique TCR beta sequences obtained from approximately 180 million T cells. In the later analysis, no new phenotypic data were used to find candidate immune exposures; instead, reliance was placed on TCR beta sequences and their occurrence across donors. An earlier analysis of approximately 630 of the donors applied high-throughput TCR beta sequencing to assess whether each TCR beta V gene segment acted as functional or pseudogenic. Using immunosequencing, the study profiled T cell repertoires from 666 subjects and related those repertoires to cytomegalovirus serostatus. To predict cytomegalovirus infection status, the study brought together high-throughput TCR immunosequencing, statistical association of individual TCRs with disease status, and machine learning. Of the 300 to 500 genotyped donors, approximately 80% were placed in the genetic ancestry cluster associated with self-reported Caucasian donors. The number of typed donors differed by locus: 629-630 for A, B, C, DRB1 and DQB1; 522 for DQA1; 606 for DPA1; and about 450 for DPB1. All discovery cohort repertoires had been generated on a single sequencing platform. An early release covering some 640 HLA-typed donors comprised approximately 300 gigabases of sequencing data and tens of millions of unique TCR sequences. In a later genetic analysis, genome-wide SNP genotypes for about three fifths of the roughly 670 donors were used, and that subset was treated as a discovery cohort. Donor age, sex, ethnicity and CMV serostatus were compiled together with the repertoire data. On average, around 240,000 unique TCR beta nucleotide sequences were sequenced per donor among some 420 genotyped donors of the cohort, with 15% to 20% of those sequences being non-productive. Besides the first cohort of under 700 subjects, a separate validation cohort made up of 90 to 150 different subjects was used. The study aimed to test whether signatures of past pathogen exposure could be identified by cataloging public T cell receptors. Roughly five DR-DQ haplotypes were treated as single units for association and clustering because of strong linkage in the cohort. HLA typing included class I and class II loci at four-digit resolution. To study patterns of TCR occurrence, a later analysis re-analyzed previously published TCR beta repertoires from 650 to 750 donors and added high-resolution HLA genotyping. What the authors observed across the whole study: An association between a missense DCLRE1C variant and V-gene and J-gene trimming of TCR beta chains was found in a later genetic analysis and replicated in an independent cohort. Some IMGT-functional V segments, including TRBV6-2 and TRBV6-3, could not be told apart with the 87-base-pair reads, so those segments were excluded. A further reported finding was that TCR beta sequences accurately predicted the HLA-A and HLA-B alleles for most subjects in the first cohort. A later analysis found that most CMV-associated TCR beta chains appeared HLA-restricted, with HLA associations seemingly driven largely by CMV exposure. In a later analysis, the rate of TCR association differed among HLA loci, with DRB1 alleles having the most associated TCRs and HLA-C alleles having the fewest. Cytomegalovirus status was reported to be diagnosed by the classifier with high specificity and sensitivity in both the original and validation cohorts. In this cohort, only TCR beta chains were sequenced, and detectable features were limited by the absence of alpha or paired-chain data. Across donors, most TCR sequences were observed very rarely, whereas some public TCRs were present in many individuals. An earlier analysis of approximately 600 of the donors showed that most TCR beta V segments appeared in productive rearrangements either about 87% or about 30% of the time, which broadly matched IMGT annotations. Linkage disequilibrium might explain the correlated functional status among segregating V segments, but an unknown experimental factor could not be ruled out. In a later analysis, HLA-associated TCR beta chains showed more clonal expansion and lower generation probabilities than non-associated chains that were equally common. Because HLA typing was missing for some donors at each locus, association tests included only the typed subset. Several of the top co-occurrence clusters appeared to be linked to parvovirus B19, influenza, CMV and Epstein-Barr virus, according to a later analysis. A few of the identified cytomegalovirus-associated TCR beta chains were confirmed in vitro to be specific for cytomegalovirus antigens. The only immune exposure information available for the cohort was CMV serostatus. The authors suggested that the approach could potentially be generalized to other disease states and immunological phenotypes. Specific HLA alleles were associated with about 17,000 TCR beta sequences at a false discovery rate of 0.05 in a later analysis. When HLA alleles, especially DR and DQ, strongly co-occurred, attributing TCR associations to individual alleles was difficult. Sequencing depth was assumed to be roughly uniform across donors in the presence/absence analyses, though that assumption may not hold. A cluster of highly shared sequence variants was judged likely to represent a technical artifact of the sequencing pipeline. A total of 150 or so TCR beta chains were listed by the study as associated with cytomegalovirus. A later genetic analysis reported fewer N-insertions in productive TCRs among donors in an Asian-associated ancestry cluster than the roughly 670-donor mean. Because counts were too low, about 18 rarely observed V segments, including chromosome 9 orphons, were excluded from the earlier analysis of around 640 of the donors.

The cohort consisted of some 730 healthy bone marrow donors. All cohort members were sampled while nominally healthy, although unrecorded immune exposures were likely present. The donor tested CMV seropositive, placing the donor among the roughly 300 seropositive members of the cohort. A peripheral blood sample was collected from each donor, and TCR beta sequencing was performed on peripheral blood mononuclear cells. The Qiagen DNeasy Blood Extraction Kit was used to extract genomic DNA from the blood cell samples. Libraries were made using the immunoSEQ multiplex PCR assay. The multiplex PCR relied on a mix of 60 forward primers for TCR Vbeta segments and 13 reverse primers for TCR Jbeta segments. The CDR3 region of rearranged TCR beta genes was amplified from genomic DNA by a multiplex PCR assay. The amplified TCR beta libraries were sequenced on the Illumina HiSeq System as 87-base-pair reads. In the paper's pipeline: A later analysis tallied 75 million to 95 million unique TCR beta chains across the 666 repertoires, and around 9.9 million of those chains were shared by two or more donors. Raw reads were error-corrected and collapsed into unique sequences by a nearest-neighbor algorithm in which closely related sequences were merged to remove PCR and sequencing errors. To assign V, D and J gene segments, CDR3 sequences were aligned to IMGT reference sequences. For a sequence to be retained, a match of at least six nucleotides was required to both a V gene segment and a J gene segment. A rearrangement counted as productive if the CDR3 had no stop codons and remained in frame with V and J, and every other rearrangement counted as non-productive. Following IMGT convention, CDR3 was defined as the stretch from the second conserved V-encoded cysteine up to the conserved J-encoded phenylalanine. Sequences without an unambiguous match to a single V gene segment were excluded from the earlier analysis of 500 to 700 of the donors. In an earlier analysis of a few hundred of the donors, V segments were called functional above 56.7% productive rearrangements and were called segregating when the between-donor standard deviation exceeded 5%. A statistical classification framework was built to diagnose cytomegalovirus status from the catalog of TCR beta chain sequences. V and J gene assignment, in a later analysis, came from comparing TCR nucleotide sequences with IMGT/GENE-DB human TR gene sequences. Using the TCRdist pipeline, a later analysis assigned CDR3 sequences along with most-parsimonious VDJ recombination scenarios. In a later analysis, every TCR beta chain was defined by the combination of its CDR3 amino acid sequence and its V-gene family, and reads without a unique V-gene family were dropped. In a later analysis, 550 to 650 highly shared, low-generation-probability nucleotide sequences were removed to address suspected cross-contamination and a sequencing artifact. In a later analysis, a clonal expansion index was calculated for each public chain from normalized within-repertoire ranks of inferred template counts. Generation probabilities in a later analysis came from a VDJ recombination model fitted to out-of-frame rearrangements, and those results were checked against IGoR. Hypergeometric tests were used in a later analysis to score TCR-TCR, TCR-HLA and TCR-CMV co-occurrence, with a repertoire-size bias correction applied to the TCR pairs. In a later analysis, false discovery rates were estimated by permuting HLA or CMV assignments 20 times. A later analysis grouped co-occurring TCRs with DBSCAN, adding TCRdist sequence similarity when clustering within HLA-allele-positive subsets. Repertoires with fewer than 30,000 or more than 120,000 public chains were left out of co-occurrence clustering, as were about 5 repertoires with anomalous nucleotide sharing. The immuneACCESS repertoire file appears here via TCRdb, limited to in-frame rearrangements. These files lack a portion of the clones; in checked studies, under half of the deficit traces to unresolved V genes, and the cause of the others is not known. Clone size and V and J calls were adopted from that table, with D and trimming inferred from the DNA. This sample lists 110,000 or so clones; 70% to 80% were detected once. The ten biggest clones cover 4.2% of the sample.

Sequenced sample: PBMCs. This receptor chain uses TRBV9 and TRBJ2-2; 9 middle bases align to TRBD2. The sequence was obtained from a woman between 40 and 50 years old in good health and CMV-seropositive. The sequenced DNA is TGTGCCAGCAGCGTAGGGGGTAGCGGGGGCCGAAACACCGGGGAGCTGTTTTTT. Protein translation: CASSVGGSGGRNTGELFF.